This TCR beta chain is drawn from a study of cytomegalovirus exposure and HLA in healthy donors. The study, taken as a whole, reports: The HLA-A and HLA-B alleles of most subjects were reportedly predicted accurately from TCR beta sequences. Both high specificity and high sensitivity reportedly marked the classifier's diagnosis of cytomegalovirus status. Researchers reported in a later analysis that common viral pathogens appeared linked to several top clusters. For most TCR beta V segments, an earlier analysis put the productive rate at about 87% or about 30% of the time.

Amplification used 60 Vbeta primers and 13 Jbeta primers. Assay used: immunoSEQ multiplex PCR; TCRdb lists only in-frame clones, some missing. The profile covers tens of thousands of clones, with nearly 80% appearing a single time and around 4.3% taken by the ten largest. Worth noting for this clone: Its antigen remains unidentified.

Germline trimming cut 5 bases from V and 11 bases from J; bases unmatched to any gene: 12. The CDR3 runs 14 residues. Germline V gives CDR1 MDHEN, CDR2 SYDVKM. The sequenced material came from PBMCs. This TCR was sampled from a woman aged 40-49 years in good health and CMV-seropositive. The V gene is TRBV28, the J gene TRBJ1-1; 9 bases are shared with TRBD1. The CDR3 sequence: CASSTRQGVVEAFF. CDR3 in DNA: TGTGCCAGCAGTACGCGACAGGGGGTGGTGGAGGCTTTCTTT.